The T cell receptor beta chain under discussion was sequenced for a study of cytomegalovirus exposure and HLA in healthy donors. From germline, CDR1 is SNHLY and CDR2 FYNNEI. The CDR3 is made up of 15 amino acids. V shed 5 bases and J shed 3 bases, with 17 bases lying between them. TCRdb keeps only in-frame clones here, not all; method: immunoSEQ multiplex PCR. The sample consists of more than 90,000 clones, approximately 95% of them appearing once. General study points: The tendency of first-cohort TCR clusters to co-occur in the 120 or so validation repertoires was identified by a subsequent analysis. TCR beta chains numbering approximately 150 were designated cytomegalovirus-associated. Some public TCRs appeared in many individuals, while most sequences were rare.

Details on this clone: Its antigen is currently unknown.

The sequence came from a woman younger than 45 in good health and CMV-seropositive. Sequenced input: PBMCs. J is TRBJ2-7 and V is TRBV2, with a possible D match to TRBD1 (6 bases). The CDR3 bases are TGTGCCAGCAGTAAACAAACCCAGGGGCACTACGAGCAGTACTTC. The encoded protein is CASSKQTQGHYEQYF.